This T cell receptor beta chain was found in a study of cytomegalovirus exposure and HLA in healthy donors. At the level of the study: Most donors, approximately 82% of roughly 400 genotyped, fell in the Caucasian-associated ancestry cluster.

Study-wide findings and caveats: Most TCR sequences proved rare, with some public TCRs found in many donors. Cytomegalovirus association was assigned to over 150 TCR beta chains.

PCR was performed using 60 Vbeta and 13 Jbeta primers. The method was immunoSEQ multiplex PCR; TCRdb's version includes in-frame clones alone and lacks a portion of them. The sample includes 120,000 or so clones, under 90% of them seen just once. The length of the CDR3 is 14 residues. V lost 2 bases and J lost 3, with 11 bases in between. CDR1 is SGHAT, CDR2 FQNNGV, per germline. This clone showed up just a few times. The antigen remains undetermined. The chain combines TRBV11-2 with TRBJ2-7; tentative D call: TRBD1 (5 bases). Source material: PBMCs. The TCR originated in a woman aged 35 to 49 in good health and CMV-seropositive. The chain's CDR3 is CASSLPGPSYEQYF. The CDR3 region has the DNA TGTGCCAGCAGCTTACCAGGGCCCAGCTACGAGCAGTACTTC.